The text below deals with one T cell receptor (beta chain). The antigen is unknown. This sample stems from a study of a mutant IDH1 vaccine in newly diagnosed glioma. Study at large: Radiotherapy, temozolomide, or both had been given previously, and both were given to most.

Repertoires were generated with immunoSEQ multiplex PCR, while TCRdb's copy carries only in-frame clones and drops some. This sample carries roughly 60,000 clones, roughly 81% of them seen once, and the ten largest clones take over 4%. J lost 9 bases, V lost 3 bases, and 8 bases had no gene match. This CDR3 region has 15 residues. Per the germline V gene, CDR1 is MNHEY and CDR2 is SMNVEV (reference sequence). The time point is: week 23, last vaccination. It was 300 ug of mutant IDH1 20-mer peptide that made up each vaccine dose, given with topical imiquimod. There were new WHO grade 3 or 4 astrocytomas in the donors, and these were IDH1-mutant and ATRX-lost.

The sequenced sample was PBMCs, obtained from a glioma patient whose treatment included an IDH1 peptide vaccine. This sequence was found in a man younger than 40 with glioma. This chain links TRBV27 with TRBJ1-6; TRBD1 aligns across 7 bases. CDR3 bases: TGTGCCAGCAGTTTCTCGGGACAGAAGACTTCACCCCTCCACTTT. This encodes CASSFSGQKTSPLHF.